The T cell receptor (beta chain) described here comes from a study of T-cell memory formation after mild COVID-19. This clonotype was counted at least ten times. One end of the junction varies from germline; a read error may be responsible. A single record per CDR3 protein comes from TCRdb applying MiXCR to the 5' RACE reads. The sample records approximately 48,000 distinct CDR3 sequences, approximately 8% being singletons. The TCR sequence derives from a man aged 18 to 29 who had mild COVID-19 (a few samples of this study predate the infection). Cell type and time point are not known. The sample taken for sequencing was PBMCs or a T cell subset sorted from them (not recorded which).

CDR3: CASSTSDSTDTQYF. The CDR3 DNA follows: TGCGCCAGCAGTACCTCGGACAGCACTGATACGCAGTATTTT. The chain employs TRBV5-1 and TRBJ2-3, with a weak D call TRBD1 (6 bases). The CDR3 is 14 residues long. CDR1 and CDR2 from the germline V gene are SGHRS and YFSETQ.